The subject of this entry is one TCR beta chain. The sample originates from a study of monozygotic twins with inflammatory bowel disease. TCRdb re-called the 5' RACE reads; every CDR3 protein appears as one record, without DNA. This listing includes about 330,000 distinct CDR3 sequences. The CDR3 sequence is 11 residues long. Germline lookup yields CDR1 GTSNPN and CDR2 SVGIG (reference sequence). The specimen sequenced was blood. The clonotype was recovered from a human donor with ulcerative colitis or Crohn's disease, or a healthy co-twin of an affected twin (not recorded which). The chain uses TRBV30 and TRBJ2-5. Here the CDR3 reads CACSIRETQYF.